Included here is one T cell receptor beta chain sequence, with context. The sample is drawn from a study of graft-versus-host responses after intestinal transplantation. Study as a whole: Each patient got anti-thymocyte globulin induction, then tacrolimus and steroids for around three years.

The method was immunoSEQ multiplex PCR; TCRdb's version includes in-frame clones alone and lacks a portion of them. The sample carries roughly 53,000 clones, 91% recorded once. The starting material was PBMCs, obtained roughly 660 days after intestinal transplant. The sequence was obtained from a human patient who received an intestinal transplant, so some T cells may come from the graft donor.

The DNA of the CDR3 is TGCGCCAGCAGCGAGGGCTCGGGACTCGCGGGCACCGGGGAGCTGTTTTTT. Its protein is CASSEGSGLAGTGELFF. The genes are TRBV5-1 and TRBJ2-2; D perhaps matches TRBD2 (6 bases). The CDR3 covers 17 residues. Looked up from germline, CDR1 is SGHRS and CDR2 is YFSETQ. With 4 bases removed from V and 4 bases from J, the gap between germline ends came to 20 bases.